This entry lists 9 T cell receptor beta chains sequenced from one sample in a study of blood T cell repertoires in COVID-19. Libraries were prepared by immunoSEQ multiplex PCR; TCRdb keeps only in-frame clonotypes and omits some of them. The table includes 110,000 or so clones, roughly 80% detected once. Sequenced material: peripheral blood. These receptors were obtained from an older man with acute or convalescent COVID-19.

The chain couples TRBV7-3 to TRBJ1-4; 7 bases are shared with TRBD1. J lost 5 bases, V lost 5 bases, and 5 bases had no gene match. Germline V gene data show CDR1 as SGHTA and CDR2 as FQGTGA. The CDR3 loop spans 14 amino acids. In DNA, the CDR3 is TGTGCCAGCAGCCCGGACAGGTCGAATGAAAAACTGTTTTTT. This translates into CASSPDRSNEKLFF.

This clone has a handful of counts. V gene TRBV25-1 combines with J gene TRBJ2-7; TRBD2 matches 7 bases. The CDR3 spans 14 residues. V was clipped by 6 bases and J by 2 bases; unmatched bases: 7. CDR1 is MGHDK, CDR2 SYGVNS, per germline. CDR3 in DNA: TGTGCCAGCAGCGGGGGGAACTCAGCCTACGAGCAGTACTTC. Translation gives CASSGGNSAYEQYF.

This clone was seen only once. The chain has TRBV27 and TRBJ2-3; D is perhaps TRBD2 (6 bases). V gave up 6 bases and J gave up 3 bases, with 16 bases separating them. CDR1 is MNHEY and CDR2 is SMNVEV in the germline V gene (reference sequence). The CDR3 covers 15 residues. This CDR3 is CASSPLVTRTDTQYF. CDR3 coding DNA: TGTGCCAGCAGCCCACTAGTGACTAGAACAGATACGCAGTATTTT.

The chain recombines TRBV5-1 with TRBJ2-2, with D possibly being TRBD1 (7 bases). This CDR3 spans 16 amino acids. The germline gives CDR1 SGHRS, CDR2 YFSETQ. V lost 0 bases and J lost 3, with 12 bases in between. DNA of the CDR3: TGCGCCAGCAGCTTGGCCAGGGGGGCCGACACCGGGGAGCTGTTTTTT. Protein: CASSLARGADTGELFF.

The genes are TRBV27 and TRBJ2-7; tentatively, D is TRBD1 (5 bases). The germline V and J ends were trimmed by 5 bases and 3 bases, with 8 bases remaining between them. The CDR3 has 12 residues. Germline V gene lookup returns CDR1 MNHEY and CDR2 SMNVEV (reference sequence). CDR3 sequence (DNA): TGTGCCAGCAGTCCCCAGGGCTACGAGCAGTACTTC. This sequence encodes CASSPQGYEQYF.

CDR3 loop: CASSSQGDTEAFF. The CDR3, as DNA: TGTGCCAGCAGCAGCCAGGGTGACACTGAAGCTTTCTTT. The genes are TRBV11-3 and TRBJ1-1; weak D call: TRBD1 (5 bases). The CDR3 loop spans 13 amino acids. V gave up 5 bases and J gave up 3 bases, with 10 bases separating them. Germline V gene lookup returns CDR1 SGHNT and CDR2 YENEEA.

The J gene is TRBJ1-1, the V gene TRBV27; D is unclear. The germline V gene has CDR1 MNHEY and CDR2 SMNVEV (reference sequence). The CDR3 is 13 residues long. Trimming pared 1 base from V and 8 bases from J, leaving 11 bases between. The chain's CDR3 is CASSLFPGSEAFF. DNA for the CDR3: TGTGCCAGCAGTTTATTTCCAGGATCGGAAGCTTTCTTT.

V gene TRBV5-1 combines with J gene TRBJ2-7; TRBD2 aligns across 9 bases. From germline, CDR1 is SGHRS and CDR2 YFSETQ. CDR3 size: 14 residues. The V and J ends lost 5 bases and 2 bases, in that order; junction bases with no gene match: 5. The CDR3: CASRDAGGPYEQYF. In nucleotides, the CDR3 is TGCGCCAGCAGGGACGCGGGGGGGCCCTACGAGCAGTACTTC.

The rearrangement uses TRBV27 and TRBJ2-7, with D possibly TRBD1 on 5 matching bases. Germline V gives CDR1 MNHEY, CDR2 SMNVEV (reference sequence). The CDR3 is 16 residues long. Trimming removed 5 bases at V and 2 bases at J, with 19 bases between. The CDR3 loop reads CASSPNLGDRTYEQYF. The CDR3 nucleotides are TGTGCCAGCAGTCCCAATTTAGGGGATAGGACCTACGAGCAGTACTTC.